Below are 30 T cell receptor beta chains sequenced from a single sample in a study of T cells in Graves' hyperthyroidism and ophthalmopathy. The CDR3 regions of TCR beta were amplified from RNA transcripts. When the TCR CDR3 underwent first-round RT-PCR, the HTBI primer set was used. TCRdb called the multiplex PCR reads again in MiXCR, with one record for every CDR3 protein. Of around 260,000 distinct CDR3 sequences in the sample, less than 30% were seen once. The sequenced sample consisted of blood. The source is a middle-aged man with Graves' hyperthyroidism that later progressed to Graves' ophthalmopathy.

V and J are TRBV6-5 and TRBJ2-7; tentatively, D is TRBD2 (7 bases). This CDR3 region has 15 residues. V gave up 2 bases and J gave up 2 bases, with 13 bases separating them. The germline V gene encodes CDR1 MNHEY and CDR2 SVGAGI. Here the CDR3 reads CASSYAGAGTYEQYF. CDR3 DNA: TGTGCCAGCAGTTACGCGGGGGCAGGAACCTACGAGCAGTACTTC.

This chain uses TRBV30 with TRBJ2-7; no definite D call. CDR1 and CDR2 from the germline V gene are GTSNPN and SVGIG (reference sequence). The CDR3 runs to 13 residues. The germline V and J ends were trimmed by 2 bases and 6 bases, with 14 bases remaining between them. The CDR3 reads CAWSSFSVFEQYF. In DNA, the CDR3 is TGTGCCTGGAGTTCTTTCAGTGTCTTCGAGCAGTACTTC.

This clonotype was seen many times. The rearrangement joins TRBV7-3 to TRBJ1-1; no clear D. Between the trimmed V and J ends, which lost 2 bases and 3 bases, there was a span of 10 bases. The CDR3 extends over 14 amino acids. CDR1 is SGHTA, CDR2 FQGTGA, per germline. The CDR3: CASSLLGRDTEAFF. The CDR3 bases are TGTGCCAGCAGCTTATTGGGGAGGGACACTGAAGCTTTCTTT.

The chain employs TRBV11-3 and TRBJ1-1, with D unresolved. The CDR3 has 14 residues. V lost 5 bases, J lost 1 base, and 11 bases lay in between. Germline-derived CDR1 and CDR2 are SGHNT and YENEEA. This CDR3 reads CASSQWTGNTEAFF. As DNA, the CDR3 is TGTGCCAGCAGCCAATGGACGGGGAACACTGAAGCTTTCTTT.

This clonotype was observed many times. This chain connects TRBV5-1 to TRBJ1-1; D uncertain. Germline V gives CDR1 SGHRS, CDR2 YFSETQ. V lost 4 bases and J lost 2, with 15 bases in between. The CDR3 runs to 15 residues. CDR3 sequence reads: CASSPGRIHNTEAFF. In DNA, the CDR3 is TGCGCCAGCAGCCCCGGACGGATTCATAACACTGAAGCTTTCTTT.

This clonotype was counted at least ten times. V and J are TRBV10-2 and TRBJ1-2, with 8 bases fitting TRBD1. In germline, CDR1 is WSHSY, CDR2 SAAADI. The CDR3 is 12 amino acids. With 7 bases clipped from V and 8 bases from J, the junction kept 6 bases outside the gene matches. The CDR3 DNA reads TGCGCCAGCACGGACAGGGATGACGGCTACACCTTC. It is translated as CASTDRDDGYTF.

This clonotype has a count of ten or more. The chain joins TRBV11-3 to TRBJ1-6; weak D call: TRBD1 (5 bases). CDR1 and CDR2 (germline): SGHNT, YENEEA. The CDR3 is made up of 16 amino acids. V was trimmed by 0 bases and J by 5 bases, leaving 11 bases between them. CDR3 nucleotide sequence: TGTGCCAGCAGCTTAGAGGTGTCAGGGAATAATTCACCCCTCCACTTT. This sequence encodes CASSLEVSGNNSPLHF.

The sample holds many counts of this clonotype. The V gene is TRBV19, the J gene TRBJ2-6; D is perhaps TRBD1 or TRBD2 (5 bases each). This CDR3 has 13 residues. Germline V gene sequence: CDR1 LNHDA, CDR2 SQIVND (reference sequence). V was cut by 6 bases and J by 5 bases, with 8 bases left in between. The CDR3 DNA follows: TGTGCCAGTAGCCGGGGCTGGGCCAACGTCCTGACTTTC. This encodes CASSRGWANVLTF.

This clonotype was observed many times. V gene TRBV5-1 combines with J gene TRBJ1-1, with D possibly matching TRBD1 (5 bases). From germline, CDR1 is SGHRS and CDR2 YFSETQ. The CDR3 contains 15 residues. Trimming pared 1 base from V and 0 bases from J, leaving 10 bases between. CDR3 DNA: TGCGCCAGCAGCTTGTCGGGGGGGGTGAACACTGAAGCTTTCTTT. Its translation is CASSLSGGVNTEAFF.

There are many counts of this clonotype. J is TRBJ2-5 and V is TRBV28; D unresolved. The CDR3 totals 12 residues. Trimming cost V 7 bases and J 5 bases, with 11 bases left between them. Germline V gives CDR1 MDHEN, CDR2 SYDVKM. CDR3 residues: CASNFYRETQYF. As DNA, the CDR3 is TGTGCCAGCAACTTTTACCGGGAGACCCAGTACTTC.

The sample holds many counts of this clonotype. The CDR3 is CASSLDQIGYTF. CDR3 nucleotide sequence: TGTGCCAGCAGCTTAGACCAAATTGGCTACACCTTC. The chain uses TRBV7-8 and TRBJ1-2; D unresolved. The V end lost 1 base, the J end lost 7 bases, and 7 bases lay between the germline ends. There are 12 residues in the CDR3. The germline V gene has CDR1 SGHVS and CDR2 FQNEAQ.

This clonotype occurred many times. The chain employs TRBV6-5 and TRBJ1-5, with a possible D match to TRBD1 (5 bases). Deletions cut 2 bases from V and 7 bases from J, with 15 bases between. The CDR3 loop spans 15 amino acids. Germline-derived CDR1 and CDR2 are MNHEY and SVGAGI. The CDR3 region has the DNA TGTGCCAGCAGTTACGGCCAGGGAGTCGGCCAGCCCCAGCATTTT. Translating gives CASSYGQGVGQPQHF.

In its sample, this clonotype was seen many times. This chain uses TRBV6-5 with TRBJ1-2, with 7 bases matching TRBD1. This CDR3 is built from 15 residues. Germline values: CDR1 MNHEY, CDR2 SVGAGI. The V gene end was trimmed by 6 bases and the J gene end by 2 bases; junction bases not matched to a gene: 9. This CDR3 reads CASRLNGQANYGYTF. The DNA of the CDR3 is TGTGCCAGCAGACTAAACGGACAGGCAAACTATGGCTACACCTTC.

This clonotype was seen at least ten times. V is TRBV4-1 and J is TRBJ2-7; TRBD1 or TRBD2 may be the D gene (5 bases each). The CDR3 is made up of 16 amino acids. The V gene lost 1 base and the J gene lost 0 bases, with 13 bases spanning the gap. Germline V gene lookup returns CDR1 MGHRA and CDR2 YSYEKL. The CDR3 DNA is TGCGCCAGCAGCCAAGCAACCCGGGGCTTCTCCTACGAGCAGTACTTC. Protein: CASSQATRGFSYEQYF.

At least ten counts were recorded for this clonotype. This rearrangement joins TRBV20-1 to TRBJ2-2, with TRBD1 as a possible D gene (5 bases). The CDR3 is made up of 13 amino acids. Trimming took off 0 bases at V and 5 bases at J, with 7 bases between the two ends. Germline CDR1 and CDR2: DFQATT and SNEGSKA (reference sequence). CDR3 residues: CSAREPGTGELFF. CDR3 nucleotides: TGCAGTGCTAGAGAACCAGGGACCGGGGAGCTGTTTTTT.

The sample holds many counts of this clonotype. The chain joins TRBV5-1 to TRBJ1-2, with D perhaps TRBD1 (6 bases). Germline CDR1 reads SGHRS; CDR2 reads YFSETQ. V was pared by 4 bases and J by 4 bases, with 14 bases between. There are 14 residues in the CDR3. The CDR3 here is CASSAPQQGYGYTF. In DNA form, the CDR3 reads TGCGCCAGCAGCGCCCCGCAACAGGGCTATGGCTACACCTTC.

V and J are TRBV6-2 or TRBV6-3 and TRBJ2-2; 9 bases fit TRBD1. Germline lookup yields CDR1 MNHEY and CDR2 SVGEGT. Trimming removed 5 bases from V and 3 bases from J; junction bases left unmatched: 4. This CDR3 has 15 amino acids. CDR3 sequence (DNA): TGTGCCAGCAGTCCGGGACAGGGAGACACCGGGGAGCTGTTTTTT. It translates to CASSPGQGDTGELFF.

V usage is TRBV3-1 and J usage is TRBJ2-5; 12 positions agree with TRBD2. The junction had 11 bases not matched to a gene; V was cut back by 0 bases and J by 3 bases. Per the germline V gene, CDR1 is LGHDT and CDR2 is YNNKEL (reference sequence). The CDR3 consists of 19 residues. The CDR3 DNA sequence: TGTGCCAGCAGCCAAGATACTGCACTAGCGGGAGGAGCCAAAGAGACCCAGTACTTC. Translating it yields CASSQDTALAGGAKETQYF.

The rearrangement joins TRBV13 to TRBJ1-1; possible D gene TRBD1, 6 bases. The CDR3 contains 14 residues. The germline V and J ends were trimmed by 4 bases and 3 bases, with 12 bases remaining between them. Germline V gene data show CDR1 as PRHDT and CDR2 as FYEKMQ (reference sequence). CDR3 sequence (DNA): TGTGCCAGCAGCTCGACAGGAGTGGACACTGAAGCTTTCTTT. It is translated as CASSSTGVDTEAFF.

CDR3 residues: CSARGAWSWETQYF. The CDR3 DNA reads as TGCAGTGCTAGAGGGGCTTGGTCGTGGGAGACCCAGTACTTC. The rearrangement joins TRBV20-1 to TRBJ2-5, with D unresolved. V gave up 1 base and J gave up 5 bases, with 14 bases separating them. The CDR3 consists of 14 residues. The germline V gene encodes CDR1 DFQATT and CDR2 SNEGSKA (reference sequence).

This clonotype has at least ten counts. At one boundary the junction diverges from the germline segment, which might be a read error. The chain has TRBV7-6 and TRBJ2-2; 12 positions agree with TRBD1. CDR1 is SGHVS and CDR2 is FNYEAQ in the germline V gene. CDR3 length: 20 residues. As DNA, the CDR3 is TGTGCCAGCAGCCGAGGTGGGACAGGGGGCACCGGTGGTTTCGCCGGGAAGCTGTTTTTT. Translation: CASSRGGTGGTGGFAGKLFF. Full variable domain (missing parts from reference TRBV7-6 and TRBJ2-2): GAGVSQSPRYKVTKRGQDVALRCDPISGHVSLYWYRQALGQGPEFLTYFNYEAQQDKSGLPNDRFSAERPEGSISTLTIQRTEQRDSAMYRCASSRGGTGGTGGFAGKLFFGEGSRLTVL.

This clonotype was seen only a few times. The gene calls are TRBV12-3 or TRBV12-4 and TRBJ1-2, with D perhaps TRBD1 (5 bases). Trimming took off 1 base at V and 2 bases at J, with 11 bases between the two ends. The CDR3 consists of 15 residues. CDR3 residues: CASSLGGEGNYGYTF. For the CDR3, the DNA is TGTGCCAGCAGTTTAGGGGGCGAAGGGAACTATGGCTACACCTTC.

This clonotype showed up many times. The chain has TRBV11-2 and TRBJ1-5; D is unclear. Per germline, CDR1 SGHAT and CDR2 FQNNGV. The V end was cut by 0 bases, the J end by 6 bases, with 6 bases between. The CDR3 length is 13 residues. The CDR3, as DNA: TGTGCCAGCAGCTTAGATACCGTTCAGCCCCAGCATTTT. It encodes CASSLDTVQPQHF.

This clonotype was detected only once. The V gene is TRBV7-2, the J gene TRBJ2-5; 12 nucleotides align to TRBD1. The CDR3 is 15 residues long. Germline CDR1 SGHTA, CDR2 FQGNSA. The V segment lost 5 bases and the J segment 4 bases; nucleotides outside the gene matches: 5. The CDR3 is CASSPGQGAPETQYF. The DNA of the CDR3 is TGTGCCAGCAGCCCGGGACAGGGGGCACCAGAGACCCAGTACTTC.

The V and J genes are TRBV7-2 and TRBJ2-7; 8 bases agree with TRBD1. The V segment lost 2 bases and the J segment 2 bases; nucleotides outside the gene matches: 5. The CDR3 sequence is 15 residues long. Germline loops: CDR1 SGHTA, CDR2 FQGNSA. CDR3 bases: TGTGCCAGCAGCTTACAGACAGGGGATCCCTACGAGCAGTACTTC. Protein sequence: CASSLQTGDPYEQYF.

The CDR3 here is CASTPSVGRAWGYGYTF. The CDR3 DNA reads as TGTGCCAGCACCCCCTCGGTGGGCAGGGCGTGGGGCTATGGCTACACCTTC. This rearrangement joins TRBV6-1 to TRBJ1-2; D is possibly TRBD1 (5 bases). The germline V gene has CDR1 MNHNS and CDR2 SASEGT. Trimming left V 7 bases short and J 4 bases short, with 25 bases between. This CDR3 region has 17 residues.

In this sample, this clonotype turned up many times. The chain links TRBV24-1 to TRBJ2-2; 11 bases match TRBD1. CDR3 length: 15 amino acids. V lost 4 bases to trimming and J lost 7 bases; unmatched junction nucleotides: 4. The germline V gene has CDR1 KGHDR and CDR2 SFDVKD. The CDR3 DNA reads TGTGCCACCAGTGAGCCGGGACAGGGGGTCGGGGAGCTGTTTTTT. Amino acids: CATSEPGQGVGELFF.

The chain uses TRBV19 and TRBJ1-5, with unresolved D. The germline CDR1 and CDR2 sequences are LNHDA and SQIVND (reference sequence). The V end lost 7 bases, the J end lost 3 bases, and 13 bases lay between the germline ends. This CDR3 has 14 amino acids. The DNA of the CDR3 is TGTGCCAGTAAAACGACAACACTCAATCAGCCCCAGCATTTT. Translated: CASKTTTLNQPQHF.

In DNA form, the CDR3 reads TGTGCCAGCAGCTATTCCGCCGGCAACTATGGCTACACCTTC. Translation: CASSYSAGNYGYTF. V gene TRBV5-8 combines with J gene TRBJ1-2; D is uncertain. Germline-derived CDR1 and CDR2 are SGHTS and YDEGEE. CDR3 length equals 14 residues. Trimming removed 3 bases at V and 2 bases at J, with 11 bases between.

Written as DNA, the CDR3 is TGTGCCAGCAGTGCAAGAGACAGGATCTACGAGCAGTACTTC. Protein: CASSARDRIYEQYF. This chain uses TRBV6-1 with TRBJ2-7; weak D call: TRBD1 (6 bases). The V end lost 4 bases, the J end lost 3 bases, and 13 bases lay between the germline ends. The germline V gene encodes CDR1 MNHNS and CDR2 SASEGT. CDR3 length equals 14 residues.